This passage covers 10 T cell receptor beta chains from one sample sequenced in a study of cytomegalovirus exposure and HLA in healthy donors. Primers for the PCR totalled 60 Vbeta and 13 Jbeta. Produced via immunoSEQ multiplex PCR; TCRdb's table is partial and in-frame only. Seen in this sample are under 200,000 clones; the ten most common clones hold about 6%. The sample comprised PBMCs. The receptor source for this set is a man aged 25 to 45 in good health and CMV-seronegative.

The V and J genes are TRBV6-6 and TRBJ2-1; TRBD2 aligns across 12 bases. Trimming took 6 bases from V and 9 from J; bases not matched to a gene: 12. Looked up from germline, CDR1 is MNHNY and CDR2 is SVGAGI (reference sequence). The CDR3 is 16 amino acids. In nucleotides, the CDR3 is TGTGCCAGCAGCCTCCTGCTAGCGGGGGGGCCGGGTGAGCAGTTCTTC. Translated: CASSLLLAGGPGEQFF.

V usage is TRBV19 and J usage is TRBJ1-2; possible D gene TRBD1, 6 bases. The CDR3 has 13 residues. The germline V gene has CDR1 LNHDA and CDR2 SQIVND (reference sequence). V lost 3 bases, J lost 7 bases, and 12 bases lay in between. CDR3 bases: TGTGCCAGTAGTATTGGTTGGGGGCCTGGCTACACCTTC. Protein product: CASSIGWGPGYTF.

This chain uses TRBV19 with TRBJ2-6, with unresolved D. The V end was cut by 0 bases, the J end by 3 bases, with 12 bases between. The length of the CDR3 is 17 residues. The germline CDR1 and CDR2 sequences are LNHDA and SQIVND (reference sequence). CDR3 DNA: TGTGCCAGTAGTATAGATTCCCCAGGCTTTGGGGCCAACGTCCTGACTTTC. It translates to CASSIDSPGFGANVLTF.

The CDR3 loop reads CASSDRRQGLSSYNEQFF. As DNA, the CDR3 is TGTGCCAGCAGTGATAGGCGACAGGGCCTCTCCTCCTACAATGAGCAGTTCTTC. The genes are TRBV25-1 and TRBJ2-1; 7 positions match TRBD1. The V gene end was trimmed by 3 bases and the J gene end by 0 bases; junction bases not matched to a gene: 11. Germline CDR1 and CDR2: MGHDK and SYGVNS. This CDR3 has 18 residues.

The V gene is TRBV11-3, the J gene TRBJ2-7; a possible D gene is TRBD1 (6 bases). The ends were cut back, 1 base at V and 2 bases at J, with 15 bases in the middle. CDR1 and CDR2 (germline): SGHNT, YENEEA. This CDR3 contains 16 residues. CDR3 nucleotides: TGTGCCAGCAGCTTAGGAAGGACAGTCAGAACCTACGAGCAGTACTTC. It is translated as CASSLGRTVRTYEQYF.

The V and J genes are TRBV7-2 and TRBJ1-1, with D possibly TRBD1 on 5 matching bases. Between the trimmed V and J ends, which lost 6 bases and 5 bases, there was a span of 13 bases. CDR3 length: 13 amino acids. Per germline, CDR1 SGHTA and CDR2 FQGNSA. Here the CDR3 DNA reads TGTGCCAGCAGTTGGGGGGAGCGGACTGAAGCTTTCTTT. The encoded protein is CASSWGERTEAFF.

The chain combines TRBV29-1 with TRBJ1-1; 7 nucleotides match TRBD1. This CDR3 has 13 amino acids. Per the germline V gene, CDR1 is SQVTM and CDR2 is ANQGSEA. Trimming removed 8 bases from V and 1 base from J; junction bases left unmatched: 7. The CDR3 loop is CSLLGQPNTEAFF. The DNA of the CDR3 is TGCAGCTTATTGGGACAGCCGAACACTGAAGCTTTCTTT.

The CDR3: CASSWGQGDIGPQHF. The DNA for the CDR3 is TGTGCCAGCAGCTGGGGACAGGGGGATATTGGGCCCCAGCATTTT. V usage is TRBV11-2 and J usage is TRBJ1-5; 11 bases are shared with TRBD1. The CDR3 totals 15 residues. Germline V lookup: CDR1 SGHAT, CDR2 FQNNGV. The V and J ends lost 4 bases and 9 bases, in that order; junction bases with no gene match: 8. Full variable domain (rest looked up from reference TRBV11-2 and TRBJ1-5): EAGVAQSPRYKIIEKRQSVAFWCNPISGHATLYWYQQILGQGPKLLIQFQNNGVVDDSQLPKDRFSAERLKGVDSTLKIQPAKLEDSAVYLCASSWGQGDIGPQHFGDGTRLSIL.

The chain recombines TRBV11-2 with TRBJ2-7; 9 positions agree with TRBD1. Germline assignment: CDR1 SGHAT and CDR2 FQNNGV. Trimming cost V 5 bases and J 0 bases; bases outside gene matches: 5. The CDR3 length is 15 residues. Here the CDR3 reads CASSPPQGASYEQYF. CDR3 sequence (DNA): TGTGCCAGCAGCCCTCCACAGGGGGCCTCCTACGAGCAGTACTTC.

The genes are TRBV6-1 and TRBJ2-2; D is possibly TRBD1 (6 bases). Looked up from germline, CDR1 is MNHNS and CDR2 is SASEGT. The CDR3 is 15 residues long. V was cut by 2 bases and J by 2 bases, with 9 bases left in between. CDR3 bases: TGTGCCAGCAGTGAAATACAGGGAAACACCGGGGAGCTGTTTTTT. Translation: CASSEIQGNTGELFF.